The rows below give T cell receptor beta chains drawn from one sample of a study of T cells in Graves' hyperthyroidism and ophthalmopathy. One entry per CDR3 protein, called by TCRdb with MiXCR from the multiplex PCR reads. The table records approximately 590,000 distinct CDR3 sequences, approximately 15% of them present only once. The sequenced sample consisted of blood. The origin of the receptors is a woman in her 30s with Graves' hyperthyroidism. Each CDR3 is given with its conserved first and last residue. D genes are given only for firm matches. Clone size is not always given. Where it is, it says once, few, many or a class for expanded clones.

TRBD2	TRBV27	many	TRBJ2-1	TGTGCCAGCAGTTTGTTAGCGGGAGCTCTTGAGCAGTTCTTC	CASSLLAGALEQFF
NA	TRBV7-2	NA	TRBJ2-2	TGTGCCAGCAGGAAAGAAGGGGGGGGGGGGCGCACCGGGGAGCTGTTTTTT	CASRKEGGGGRTGELFF
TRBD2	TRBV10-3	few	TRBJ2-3	TGTGCCATCAGTGAGTCGAAAACTAGCGGAAACACAGATACGCAGTATTTT	CAISESKTSGNTDTQYF
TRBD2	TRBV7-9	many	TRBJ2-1	TGTGCCAGCAGCGTGACTAGCGGACACGACTACAATGAGCAGTTCTTC	CASSVTSGHDYNEQFF
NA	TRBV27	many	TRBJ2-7	TGTGCCAGCAGTTACTCAGACACGGTCCCCTACGAGCAGTACTTC	CASSYSDTVPYEQYF
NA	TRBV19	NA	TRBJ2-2	TGTGCCAGTAATCTCGGGGCAGGGGCGTTCGCGAACACCGGGGAGCTGTTTTTT	CASNLGAGAFANTGELFF
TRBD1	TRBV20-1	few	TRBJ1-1	TGCAGTGCTAGTCCCTTGACAGGGATGAACACTGAAGCTTTCTTT	CSASPLTGMNTEAFF
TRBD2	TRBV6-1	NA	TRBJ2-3	TGTGCCAGCAGCTGGGGACTAGCGGGAGGGCCAACAGATACGCAGTATTTT	CASSWGLAGGPTDTQYF
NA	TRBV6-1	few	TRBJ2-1	TGTGCCAGCAGTCCTCAAACAGGCCTCGGGGGCAATGAGCAGTTCTTC	CASSPQTGLGGNEQFF
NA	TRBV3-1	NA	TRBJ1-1	TGTGCCGGCAGCCAAGAGGGACGGATGAACACTGAAGCTTTCTTT	CAGSQEGRMNTEAFF
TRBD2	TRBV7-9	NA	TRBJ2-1	TGTGCCAGCACCCCCGAGAGGGCTAGCGGGGGACACGGATACAATGAGCAGTTCTTC	CASTPERASGGHGYNEQFF
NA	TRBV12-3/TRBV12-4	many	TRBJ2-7	TGTGCCAGCAGTAAGGGGGGATCCTACGAGCAGTACTTC	CASSKGGSYEQYF
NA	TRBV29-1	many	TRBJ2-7	TGCAGCGTGGTAAGGGGGGAGTCTTTGTACGAGCAGTACTTC	CSVVRGESLYEQYF
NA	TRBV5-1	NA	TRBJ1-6	TGTGCCAGCAGCTTAAGGGGGAAAAGTTTTTCACCCCTCCACTTT	CASSLRGKSFSPLHF
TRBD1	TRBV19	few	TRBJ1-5	TGTGCCAGTGAGACAGGGGGGACTAATCAGCCCCAGCATTTT	CASETGGTNQPQHF
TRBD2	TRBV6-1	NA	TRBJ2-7	TGTGCCCTACAACCGGGACTAAAACCTATCTACGAGCAGTACTTC	CALQPGLKPIYEQYF
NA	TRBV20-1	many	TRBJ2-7	TGCAGTGCTAGCTGGGACGGGACCTACGAGCAGTACTTC	CSASWDGTYEQYF
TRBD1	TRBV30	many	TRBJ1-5	TGTGCCTGGAGCGACAGGGGAAGCAATCAGCCCCAGCATTTT	CAWSDRGSNQPQHF
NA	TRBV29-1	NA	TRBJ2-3	TGCAGCGCAGTGAGACAGTTAACAGATACGCAGTATTTT	CSAVRQLTDTQYF
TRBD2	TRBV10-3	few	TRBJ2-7	TGTGCCATCAGTGTCGGACTAGCCGAGCAGTACTTC	CAISVGLAEQYF
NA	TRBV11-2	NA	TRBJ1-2	TGTGCCAGCAGTTACCCCGGCGACAGAGCCCTCTATGGCTACACCTTC	CASSYPGDRALYGYTF
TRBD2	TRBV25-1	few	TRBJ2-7	TGTGCCAGCAGTGAATTCGACTCGGGACTAGCGGGAAATTTCGTTTCCTACGAGCAGTACTTC	CASSEFDSGLAGNFVSYEQYF
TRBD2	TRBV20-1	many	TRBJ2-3	TGCAGTGCTAGACCGACTAGCGGGAGGGGGGATACGCAGTATTTT	CSARPTSGRGDTQYF
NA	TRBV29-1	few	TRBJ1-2	TGCAGCGTTGAAGATCTCGGATTTGGCTACACCTTC	CSVEDLGFGYTF
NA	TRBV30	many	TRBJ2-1	TGTGCCGGCGGGGCCTCCTACAATGAGCAGTTCTTC	CAGGASYNEQFF
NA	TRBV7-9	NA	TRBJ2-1	TGTGCCAGCAGCTTTAACGTTGGTTTCAATGAGCAGTTCTTC	CASSFNVGFNEQFF
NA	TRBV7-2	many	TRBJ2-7	TGTGCCAGCAGTCCCCCGGGGCGGAGGCTCGTTGCGTCTTACGAGCAGTACTTC	CASSPPGRRLVASYEQYF
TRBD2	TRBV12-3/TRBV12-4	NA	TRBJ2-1	TGTGCCAGCAGTTTAGAACTAGCGGGAGGAATGACCTACAATGAGCAGTTCTTC	CASSLELAGGMTYNEQFF
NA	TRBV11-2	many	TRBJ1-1	TGTGCCAGCAGCTTAGAGTCGGGGGGCTCTGAAGCTTTCTTT	CASSLESGGSEAFF
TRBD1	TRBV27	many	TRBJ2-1	TGTGCCAGCAGCTTAGGGACAGTTGGCAATGAGCAGTTCTTC	CASSLGTVGNEQFF
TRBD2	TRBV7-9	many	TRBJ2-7	TGTGCCAGCAGCTCGGGGGGACGGTACTACGAGCAGTACTTC	CASSSGGRYYEQYF
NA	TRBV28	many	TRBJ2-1	TGTGCCAGCAGTCGAGGTGCCTTTAACAATGAGCAGTTCTTC	CASSRGAFNNEQFF
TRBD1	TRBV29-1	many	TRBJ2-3	TGCAGCGTAGCCCTACAGGGGCCGGGAGATACGCAGTATTTT	CSVALQGPGDTQYF
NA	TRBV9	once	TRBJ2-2	TGTGCCAGCAGCGCTGAAGTCACCGGGGGGCTGTTTTTT	CASSAEVTGGLFF
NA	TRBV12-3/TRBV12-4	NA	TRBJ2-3	TGTGCCAGCAGTCCTCTGACTGTACCCACAGATACGCAGTATTTT	CASSPLTVPTDTQYF
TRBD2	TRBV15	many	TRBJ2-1	TGTGCCACCAGCTTAAGCGGGACCTACAATGAACAGTTCTTC	CATSLSGTYNEQFF
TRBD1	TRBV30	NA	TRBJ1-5	TGTGCCTGGAGTCACGGGACAGGAAGCAATCAGCCCCAGCATTTT	CAWSHGTGSNQPQHF
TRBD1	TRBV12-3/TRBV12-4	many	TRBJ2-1	TGTGCCAGCAGTTTACCGGGACAGGGGATCCATGAGCAGTTCTTC	CASSLPGQGIHEQFF
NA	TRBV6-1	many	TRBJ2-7	TGTGCCAGCAGTTATGACTGGCCCCTAAACCCCTACGAGCAGTACTTC	CASSYDWPLNPYEQYF
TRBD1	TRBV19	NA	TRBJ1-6	TGTGCCAGTAGTCCGGCCGGGACAGGGAATTCACCCCTCCACTTT	CASSPAGTGNSPLHF
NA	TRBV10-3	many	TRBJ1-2	TGTGCCATCAGTGCGGAGGTCGGGACGATCTATGGCTACACCTTC	CAISAEVGTIYGYTF
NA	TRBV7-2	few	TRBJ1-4	TGTGCCAGCAGCATAGCGGGGCAAACGGGATTTAATGAAAAACTGTTTTTT	CASSIAGQTGFNEKLFF
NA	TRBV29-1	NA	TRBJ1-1	TGCAGCGTTGATCGCAGGGTGCCTAACACTGAAGCTTTCTTT	CSVDRRVPNTEAFF
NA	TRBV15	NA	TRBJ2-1	TGTGCCACCAGCAGAGATGTCGGAAATGAGCAGTTCTTC	CATSRDVGNEQFF
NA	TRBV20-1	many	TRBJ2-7	TGCAGTGCTAGTTCGTCGACCCAGGGGCGGTACGAGCAGTACTTC	CSASSSTQGRYEQYF
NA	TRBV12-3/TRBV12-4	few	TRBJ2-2	TGTGCCAGCAGTCAGGGTACTAACACCGGGGAGCTGTTTTTT	CASSQGTNTGELFF
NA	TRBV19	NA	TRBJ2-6	TGTGCCAGTAAGGGGAGCCAGTCTGGGGCCAACGTCCTGACTTTC	CASKGSQSGANVLTF
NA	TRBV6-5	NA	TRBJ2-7	TGTGCCAGCAGTTACAAGCTTAGCTCCTACGAGCAGTACTTC	CASSYKLSSYEQYF